The entry below gives a single T cell receptor beta chain sequence along with its context. The specificity of this receptor is unknown. No base quality information exists; no much larger clone differs at one position. The cohort was made up of under 800 healthy bone marrow donors. At the time of sampling, every cohort member was nominally healthy, though immune exposures that went unrecorded were likely present. The donor was CMV seropositive and was included in the group of 270 or so seropositive cohort members. A peripheral blood sample was collected from each donor, and TCR beta sequencing was performed on peripheral blood mononuclear cells. Genomic DNA extraction from the blood cell samples was performed with the Qiagen DNeasy Blood Extraction Kit. The library was made by the immunoSEQ multiplex PCR assay. For the multiplex PCR, a mixture combining 60 forward primers for TCR Vbeta segments and 13 reverse primers for TCR Jbeta segments was used. Amplification of the CDR3 region of rearranged TCR beta genes was performed with a multiplex PCR assay on genomic DNA. The Illumina HiSeq System was used to sequence the amplified TCR beta libraries as 87-base-pair reads. The original pipeline was this. A later analysis counted about 82 million unique TCR beta chains across the 650 to 700 repertoires, and around 9.9 million of these chains were shared by at least two donors. To remove PCR and sequencing errors, raw reads were error-corrected and collapsed into unique sequences using a nearest-neighbor algorithm that merged closely related sequences. Alignment of CDR3 sequences to IMGT reference sequences was used to assign V, D and J gene segments. Each retained sequence needed at least a six-nucleotide match to both a V gene segment and a J gene segment. A rearrangement was called productive if the CDR3 had no stop codons and remained in frame with V and J, and every other rearrangement was called non-productive. CDR3 was defined by IMGT convention, running from the second conserved V-encoded cysteine to the conserved J-encoded phenylalanine. In an earlier analysis of 550 to 650 of the donors, sequences lacking an unambiguous match to a single V gene segment were excluded. In an earlier analysis of several hundred of the donors, V segments were called functional above 56.7% productive rearrangements and were called segregating when the between-donor standard deviation exceeded 5%. A statistical classification framework was built for diagnosing cytomegalovirus status from the catalog of TCR beta chain sequences. In a later analysis, TCR nucleotide sequences were compared against IMGT/GENE-DB human TR gene sequences so that V and J genes could be assigned. A later analysis assigned CDR3 sequences and most-parsimonious VDJ recombination scenarios with the TCRdist pipeline. In a later analysis, each TCR beta chain was defined by its CDR3 amino acid sequence together with its V-gene family, and reads lacking a unique V-gene family were excluded. A later analysis removed over 500 highly shared, low-generation-probability nucleotide sequences to deal with suspected cross-contamination and a sequencing artifact. For each public chain, a later analysis derived a clonal expansion index from normalized ranks of inferred template counts within each repertoire. Generation probabilities in a later analysis came from a VDJ recombination model fitted to out-of-frame rearrangements, and those results were checked against IGoR. In a later analysis, TCR-TCR, TCR-HLA and TCR-CMV co-occurrence was scored with hypergeometric tests, and a repertoire-size bias correction was applied to TCR pairs. A later analysis estimated false discovery rates by permuting HLA or CMV assignments 20 times. In a later analysis, co-occurring TCRs were grouped using DBSCAN, with TCRdist sequence similarity added in when clustering inside HLA-allele-positive subsets. For co-occurrence clustering, repertoires with fewer than 30,000 or more than 120,000 public chains were excluded, along with five repertoires with anomalous nucleotide sharing. The table comes from immuneACCESS by way of TCRdb, which keeps in-frame sequences with V and J called. Part of the clones is missing from these tables; in studies checked, under half for an unresolved V gene and the rest for unknown reasons. Clonal size and the V and J genes are those of that table, whereas D and trimming came from the DNA. This sample lists 93,000 or so clones; approximately 84% were detected once. The ten largest clones add up to around 6% of the sample.

This entry comes from a study of cytomegalovirus exposure and HLA in healthy donors listed by TCRdb under 2017. For context, the study as a whole: An earlier analysis of some 600 of the donors reported 250 to 300 Gb of sequence data and 90 million to 120 million unique TCR beta sequences obtained from about 170 million T cells. To decide whether each TCR beta V gene segment behaved as functional or pseudogenic, an earlier analysis of 587 of the donors relied on high-throughput TCR beta sequencing. In a later analysis, previously published TCR beta repertoires from about 670 donors were re-analyzed and high-resolution HLA genotyping was added so that TCR occurrence patterns could be studied. The study aimed to test whether cataloging public T cell receptors could reveal signatures of past pathogen exposure. The number of donors typed differed by locus, with 629-630 for A, B, C, DRB1 and DQB1, over 500 for DQA1, 600 to 610 for DPA1, and about 450 for DPB1. Donor age, sex, ethnicity and CMV serostatus were compiled alongside the repertoire data. Every discovery cohort repertoire had been produced on one sequencing platform. Of the 398 genotyped donors, about 80% fell in the genetic ancestry cluster associated with self-reported Caucasian donors. High-throughput TCR immunosequencing, statistical association of individual TCRs with disease status, and machine learning were combined to predict cytomegalovirus infection status. Both class I and class II loci were covered by HLA typing, at four-digit resolution. An early release covering approximately 600 HLA-typed donors comprised roughly 300 gigabases of sequencing data and around 86 million unique TCR sequences. Genome-wide SNP genotypes for about 65% of the roughly 670 donors were used in a later genetic analysis, which treated that subset as a discovery cohort. The study used immunosequencing to profile the T cell repertoires of approximately 650 subjects and linked those repertoires to cytomegalovirus serostatus. Among roughly 400 genotyped donors of the cohort, an average of approximately 220,000 unique TCR beta nucleotide sequences was sequenced per donor, of which about 19% were non-productive. About five DR-DQ haplotypes were treated as single units for association and clustering because of strong linkage in the cohort. The later analysis used no new phenotypic data to find candidate immune exposures, relying instead on TCR beta sequences and their occurrence across donors. A separate validation cohort of about 110 different subjects was used in addition to the roughly 720-subject first cohort.

What the study reported, not specific to this receptor: In an earlier analysis of about 550 of the donors, most TCR beta V segments were observed in productive rearrangements about 90% or about 30% of the time, broadly matching IMGT annotations. A further reported finding was that TCR beta sequences accurately predicted the HLA-A and HLA-B alleles for most subjects in the first cohort. In this cohort, only TCR beta chains were sequenced, and detectable features were limited by the absence of alpha or paired-chain data. Linkage disequilibrium might explain the correlated functional status among segregating V segments, but an unknown experimental factor could not be excluded. Some IMGT-functional V segments, including TRBV6-2 and TRBV6-3, could not be told apart with the 87-base-pair reads, so those segments were excluded. The study listed approximately 160 TCR beta chains as associated with cytomegalovirus. A later genetic analysis reported fewer N-insertions in productive TCRs among donors in an Asian-associated ancestry cluster than the approximately 700-donor mean. Because counts were too low, about 15 rarely observed V segments, including chromosome 9 orphons, were left out of the earlier analysis of several hundred of the donors. A group of highly shared sequence variants was considered likely to be a technical artifact of the sequencing pipeline. In a later analysis, several top co-occurrence clusters were reported to appear linked to parvovirus B19, influenza, CMV and Epstein-Barr virus. It was suggested by the authors that the approach could potentially be generalized to other disease states and immunological phenotypes. In a later analysis, HLA-associated TCR beta chains were found to be more clonally expanded and to have lower generation probabilities than equally common non-associated chains. Immune exposure information for the cohort was limited to CMV serostatus. Because HLA typing was missing for some donors at each locus, association tests included only the typed subset. Specific HLA alleles were associated with 15,000 to 20,000 TCR beta sequences at a false discovery rate of 0.05 in a later analysis. Presence/absence analyses assumed roughly uniform sequencing depth across donors, an assumption that may not hold. Cytomegalovirus status was reported to be diagnosed by the classifier with high specificity and sensitivity in both the original and validation cohorts. Across donors, most TCR sequences were observed very rarely, whereas some public TCRs were present in many individuals. When HLA alleles, especially DR and DQ, strongly co-occurred, attributing TCR associations to individual alleles was difficult. In a later analysis, TCR association rates were found to vary across HLA loci, with the most associated TCRs seen for DRB1 alleles and the fewest for HLA-C alleles. In a later analysis, most CMV-associated TCR beta chains were found to appear HLA-restricted, with HLA associations seemingly driven largely by CMV exposure. Three of the identified cytomegalovirus-associated TCR beta chains were confirmed in vitro to be specific for cytomegalovirus antigens. In a later genetic analysis, a missense DCLRE1C variant was associated with V-gene and J-gene trimming of TCR beta chains, and the association was replicated in an independent cohort.

The germline V gene sets CDR1 to SGHRS and CDR2 to YFSETQ. From the cysteine through the phenylalanine, the CDR3 covers 17 amino acids. Just the 51-base CDR3 DNA is kept, in frame starting at base 1. For this chain, trimming is 4 bases at the V end and 9 bases at the J end, and the number of junction bases without a gene match is 13. The V gene is TRBV5-1 and the J gene is TRBJ2-2; 12 junctional bases match TRBD1. Sequencing was done on a sample of PBMCs. The TCR sequence derives from a woman aged 18-30 years in good health and CMV-seropositive. The CDR3 loop reads CASSPNRDRGLMRELFF. The sequence in DNA is TGCGCCAGCAGCCCCAACCGGGACAGGGGGCTGATGAGGGAGCTGTTTTTT.